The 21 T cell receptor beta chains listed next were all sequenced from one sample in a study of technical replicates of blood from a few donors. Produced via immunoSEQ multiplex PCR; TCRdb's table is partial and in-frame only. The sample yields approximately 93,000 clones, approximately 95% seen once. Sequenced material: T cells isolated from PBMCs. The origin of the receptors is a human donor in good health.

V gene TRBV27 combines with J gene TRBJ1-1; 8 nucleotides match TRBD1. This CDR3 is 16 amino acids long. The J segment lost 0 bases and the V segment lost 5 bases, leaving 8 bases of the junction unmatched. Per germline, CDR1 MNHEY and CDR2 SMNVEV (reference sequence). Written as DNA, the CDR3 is TGTGCCAGCAGTCAATGGACAGGGTACATGAACACTGAAGCTTTCTTT. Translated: CASSQWTGYMNTEAFF.

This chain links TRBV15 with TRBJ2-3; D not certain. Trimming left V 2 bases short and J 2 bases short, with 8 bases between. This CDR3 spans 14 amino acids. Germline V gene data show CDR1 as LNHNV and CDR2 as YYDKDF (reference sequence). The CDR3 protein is CATSRPSYTDTQYF. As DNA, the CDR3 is TGTGCCACCAGCAGACCGAGTTACACAGATACGCAGTATTTT.

The DNA of the CDR3 is TGTGCCAGCAGCTCGCGGGAGACCCAGTACTTC. Encoded protein: CASSSRETQYF. The V call is TRBV5-6, the J call TRBJ2-5; no definite D call. Per the germline V gene, CDR1 is SGHDT and CDR2 is YYEEEE. V was cut by 3 bases and J by 5 bases, with 5 bases left in between. The CDR3 runs 11 residues.

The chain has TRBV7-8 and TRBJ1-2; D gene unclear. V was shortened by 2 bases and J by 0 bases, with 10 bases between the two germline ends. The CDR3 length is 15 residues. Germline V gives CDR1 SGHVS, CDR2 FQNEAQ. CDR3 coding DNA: TGTGCCAGCAGCTTACGGCTGGGCGCTAACTATGGCTACACCTTC. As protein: CASSLRLGANYGYTF.

CDR3 amino acids: CASSIDRENTEAFF. CDR3 bases: TGTGCCAGTAGTATAGACAGGGAAAACACTGAAGCTTTCTTT. The chain is built from TRBV19 and TRBJ1-1; a weak D match, TRBD1 (5 bases). Looked up from germline, CDR1 is LNHDA and CDR2 is SQIVND (reference sequence). V was pared by 0 bases and J by 2 bases, with 7 bases between. This CDR3 region has 14 residues.

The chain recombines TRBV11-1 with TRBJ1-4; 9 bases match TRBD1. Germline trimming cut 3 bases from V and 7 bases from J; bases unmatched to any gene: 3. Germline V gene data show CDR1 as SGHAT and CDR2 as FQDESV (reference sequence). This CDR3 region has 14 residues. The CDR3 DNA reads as TGTGCCAGCAGCTTTGGGACAGGGCTTGAAAAACTGTTTTTT. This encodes CASSFGTGLEKLFF.

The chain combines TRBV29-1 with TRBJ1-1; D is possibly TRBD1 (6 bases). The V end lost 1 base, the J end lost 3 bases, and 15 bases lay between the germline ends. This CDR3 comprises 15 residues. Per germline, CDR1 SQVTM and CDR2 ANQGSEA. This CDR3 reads CSVEGGALADTEAFF. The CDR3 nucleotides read TGCAGCGTTGAAGGGGGGGCTCTAGCGGACACTGAAGCTTTCTTT.

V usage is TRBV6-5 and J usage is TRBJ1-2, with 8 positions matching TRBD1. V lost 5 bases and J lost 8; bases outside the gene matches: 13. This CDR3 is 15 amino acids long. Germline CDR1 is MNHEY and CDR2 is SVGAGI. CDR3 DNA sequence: TGTGCCAGCAGTCGATACCGACAGGGGAGGTTCGGCTACACCTTC. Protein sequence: CASSRYRQGRFGYTF.

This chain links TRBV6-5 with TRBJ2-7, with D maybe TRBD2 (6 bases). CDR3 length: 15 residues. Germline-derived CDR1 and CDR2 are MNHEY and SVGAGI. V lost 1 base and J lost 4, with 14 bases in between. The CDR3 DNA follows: TGTGCCAGCAGTTACTTGAGGGTAGCGGAGTACGAGCAGTACTTC. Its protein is CASSYLRVAEYEQYF.

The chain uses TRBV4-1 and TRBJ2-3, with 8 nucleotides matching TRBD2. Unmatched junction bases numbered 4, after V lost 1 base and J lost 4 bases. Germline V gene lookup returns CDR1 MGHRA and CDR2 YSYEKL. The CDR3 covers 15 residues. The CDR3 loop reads CASSQVHSGADTQYF. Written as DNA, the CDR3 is TGCGCCAGCAGCCAAGTCCATAGCGGGGCAGATACGCAGTATTTT.

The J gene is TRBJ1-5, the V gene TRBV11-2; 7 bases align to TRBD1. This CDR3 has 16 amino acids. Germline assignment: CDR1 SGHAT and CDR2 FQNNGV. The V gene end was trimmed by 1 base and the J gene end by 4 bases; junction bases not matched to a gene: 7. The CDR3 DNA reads TGTGCCAGCAGCTTAGGTTCGCGACAGGGTAATCAGCCCCAGCATTTT. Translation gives CASSLGSRQGNQPQHF.

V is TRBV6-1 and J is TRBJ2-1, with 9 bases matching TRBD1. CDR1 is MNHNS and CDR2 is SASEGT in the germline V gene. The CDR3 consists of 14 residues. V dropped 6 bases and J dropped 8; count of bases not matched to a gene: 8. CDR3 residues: CASRTGGLAYEQFF. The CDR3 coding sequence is TGTGCCAGCAGGACAGGGGGTCTAGCTTATGAGCAGTTCTTC.

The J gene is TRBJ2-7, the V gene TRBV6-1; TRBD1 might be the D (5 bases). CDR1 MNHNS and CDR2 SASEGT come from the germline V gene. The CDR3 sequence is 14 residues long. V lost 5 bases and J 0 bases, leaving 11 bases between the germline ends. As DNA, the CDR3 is TGTGCCAGCAGTTGGGGCCAGAGCTCCTACGAGCAGTACTTC. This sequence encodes CASSWGQSSYEQYF.

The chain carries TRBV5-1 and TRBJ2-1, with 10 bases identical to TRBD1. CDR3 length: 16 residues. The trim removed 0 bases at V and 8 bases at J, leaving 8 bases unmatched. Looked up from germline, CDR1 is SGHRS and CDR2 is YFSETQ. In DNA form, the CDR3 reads TGCGCCAGCAGCTTGGAGTTTTATGGGACAGGGGATGAGCAGTTCTTC. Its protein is CASSLEFYGTGDEQFF.

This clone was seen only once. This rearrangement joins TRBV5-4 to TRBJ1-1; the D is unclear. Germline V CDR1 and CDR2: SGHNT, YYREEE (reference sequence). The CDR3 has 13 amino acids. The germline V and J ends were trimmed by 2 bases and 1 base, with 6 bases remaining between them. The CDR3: CASSFAGNTEAFF. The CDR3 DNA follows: TGTGCCAGCAGCTTCGCAGGGAACACTGAAGCTTTCTTT.

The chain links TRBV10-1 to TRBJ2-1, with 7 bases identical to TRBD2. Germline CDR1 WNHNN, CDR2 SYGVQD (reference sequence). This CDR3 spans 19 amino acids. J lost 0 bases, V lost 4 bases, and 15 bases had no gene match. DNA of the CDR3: TGCGCCAGCAGTGCCACTAGCGATCCCCTTGCGAGCTCCTACAATGAGCAGTTCTTC. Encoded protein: CASSATSDPLASSYNEQFF.

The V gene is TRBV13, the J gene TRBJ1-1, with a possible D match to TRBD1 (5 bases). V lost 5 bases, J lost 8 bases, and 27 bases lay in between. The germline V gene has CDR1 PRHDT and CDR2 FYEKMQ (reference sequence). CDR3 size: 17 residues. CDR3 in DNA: TGTGCCAGCAGCCCCGCGGGGGGAAGAATGCCGCAAACCGAAGCTTTCTTT. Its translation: CASSPAGGRMPQTEAFF.

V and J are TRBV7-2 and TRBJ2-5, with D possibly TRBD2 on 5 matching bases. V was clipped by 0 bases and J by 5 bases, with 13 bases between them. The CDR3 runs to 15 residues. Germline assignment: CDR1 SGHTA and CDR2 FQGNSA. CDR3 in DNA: TGTGCCAGCAGCTTAGCCGTCGCGTCGGGGGAGACCCAGTACTTC. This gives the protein CASSLAVASGETQYF.

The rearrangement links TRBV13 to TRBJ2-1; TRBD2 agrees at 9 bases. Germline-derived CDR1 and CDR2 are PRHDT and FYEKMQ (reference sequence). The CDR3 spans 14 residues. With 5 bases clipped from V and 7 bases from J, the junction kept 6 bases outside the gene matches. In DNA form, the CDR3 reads TGTGCCAGCAGCGCGCGGACTAGCGCTAATGAGCAGTTCTTC. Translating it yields CASSARTSANEQFF.

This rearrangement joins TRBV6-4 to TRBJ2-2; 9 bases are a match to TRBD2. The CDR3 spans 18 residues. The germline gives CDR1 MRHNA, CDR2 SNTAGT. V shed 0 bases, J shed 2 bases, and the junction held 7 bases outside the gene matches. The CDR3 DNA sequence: TGTGCCAGCAGTGACTCAGGCGGGAGGGCCGCTAACACCGGGGAGCTGTTTTTT. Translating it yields CASSDSGGRAANTGELFF.

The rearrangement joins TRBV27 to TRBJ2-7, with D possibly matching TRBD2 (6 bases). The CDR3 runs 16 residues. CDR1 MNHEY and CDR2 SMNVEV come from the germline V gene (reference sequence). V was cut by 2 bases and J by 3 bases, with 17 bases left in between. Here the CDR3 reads CASSLHTGSLSYEQYF. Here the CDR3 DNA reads TGTGCCAGCAGTTTACACACCGGGAGCCTAAGCTACGAGCAGTACTTC.